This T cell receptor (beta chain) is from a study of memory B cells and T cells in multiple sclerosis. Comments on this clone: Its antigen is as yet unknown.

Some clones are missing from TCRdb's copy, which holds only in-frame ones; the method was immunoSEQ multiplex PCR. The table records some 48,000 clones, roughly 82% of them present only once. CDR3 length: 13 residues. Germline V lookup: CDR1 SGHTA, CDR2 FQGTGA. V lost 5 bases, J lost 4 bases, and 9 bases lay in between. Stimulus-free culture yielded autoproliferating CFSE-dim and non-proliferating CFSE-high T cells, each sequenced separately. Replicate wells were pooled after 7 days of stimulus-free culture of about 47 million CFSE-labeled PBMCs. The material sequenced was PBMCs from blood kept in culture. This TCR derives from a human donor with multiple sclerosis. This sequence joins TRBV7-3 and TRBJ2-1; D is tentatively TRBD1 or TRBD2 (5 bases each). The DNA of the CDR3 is TGTGCCAGCAGCGGGGGAGCATACAATGAGCAGTTCTTC. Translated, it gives CASSGGAYNEQFF.